What follows is one T cell receptor (beta chain) and its context. This table comes from immunoSEQ multiplex PCR, and its TCRdb copy is limited to in-frame clones, with some not included. This table holds about 230,000 clones, 80% to 90% found once. The germline gives CDR1 LNHDA, CDR2 SQIVND (reference sequence). CDR3 length equals 14 residues. J was trimmed by 0 bases and V by 9 bases; bases with no gene match: 5. These data belong to a study of blood T cell repertoires in COVID-19. Enrollment of patients from Seattle took place during active infection, with longitudinal follow-up. Sample: peripheral blood. V usage is TRBV19 and J usage is TRBJ2-3; TRBD1 matches at 8 bases. The receptor was derived from a man aged 50 to 60 with COVID-19, enrolled during active disease. The CDR3 DNA sequence: TGTGCCAGCCAGGGACAGGTTAGCACAGATACGCAGTATTTT. This gives the protein CASQGQVSTDTQYF.